The clone carrying this TCR beta chain was counted a few times. This entry is derived from a study of blood T cells in healthy people across ages. A second PCR of roughly 7 to 11 cycles used a sample-barcoded 5' primer and a J-beta primer mix. TCRdb reprocessed the 5' RACE reads via MiXCR and lists one record per CDR3 protein. Here the sample spans roughly 730,000 distinct CDR3 sequences, roughly three fifths being singletons. Trimming shortened V by 5 bases and J by 2 bases, and 14 bases separated the two germline ends. CDR1 and CDR2 from the germline V gene are SGHTA and FQGNSA. The CDR3 loop spans 15 amino acids.

The J gene is TRBJ2-3, the V gene TRBV7-2; possible D gene TRBD2, 5 bases. The source is a man between 40 and 49 years old in good health. The sample was blood. This CDR3 is CASSRSRTSTDTQYF. CDR3 DNA sequence: TGTGCCAGCAGCCGAAGTCGGACTTCCACAGATACGCAGTATTTT.